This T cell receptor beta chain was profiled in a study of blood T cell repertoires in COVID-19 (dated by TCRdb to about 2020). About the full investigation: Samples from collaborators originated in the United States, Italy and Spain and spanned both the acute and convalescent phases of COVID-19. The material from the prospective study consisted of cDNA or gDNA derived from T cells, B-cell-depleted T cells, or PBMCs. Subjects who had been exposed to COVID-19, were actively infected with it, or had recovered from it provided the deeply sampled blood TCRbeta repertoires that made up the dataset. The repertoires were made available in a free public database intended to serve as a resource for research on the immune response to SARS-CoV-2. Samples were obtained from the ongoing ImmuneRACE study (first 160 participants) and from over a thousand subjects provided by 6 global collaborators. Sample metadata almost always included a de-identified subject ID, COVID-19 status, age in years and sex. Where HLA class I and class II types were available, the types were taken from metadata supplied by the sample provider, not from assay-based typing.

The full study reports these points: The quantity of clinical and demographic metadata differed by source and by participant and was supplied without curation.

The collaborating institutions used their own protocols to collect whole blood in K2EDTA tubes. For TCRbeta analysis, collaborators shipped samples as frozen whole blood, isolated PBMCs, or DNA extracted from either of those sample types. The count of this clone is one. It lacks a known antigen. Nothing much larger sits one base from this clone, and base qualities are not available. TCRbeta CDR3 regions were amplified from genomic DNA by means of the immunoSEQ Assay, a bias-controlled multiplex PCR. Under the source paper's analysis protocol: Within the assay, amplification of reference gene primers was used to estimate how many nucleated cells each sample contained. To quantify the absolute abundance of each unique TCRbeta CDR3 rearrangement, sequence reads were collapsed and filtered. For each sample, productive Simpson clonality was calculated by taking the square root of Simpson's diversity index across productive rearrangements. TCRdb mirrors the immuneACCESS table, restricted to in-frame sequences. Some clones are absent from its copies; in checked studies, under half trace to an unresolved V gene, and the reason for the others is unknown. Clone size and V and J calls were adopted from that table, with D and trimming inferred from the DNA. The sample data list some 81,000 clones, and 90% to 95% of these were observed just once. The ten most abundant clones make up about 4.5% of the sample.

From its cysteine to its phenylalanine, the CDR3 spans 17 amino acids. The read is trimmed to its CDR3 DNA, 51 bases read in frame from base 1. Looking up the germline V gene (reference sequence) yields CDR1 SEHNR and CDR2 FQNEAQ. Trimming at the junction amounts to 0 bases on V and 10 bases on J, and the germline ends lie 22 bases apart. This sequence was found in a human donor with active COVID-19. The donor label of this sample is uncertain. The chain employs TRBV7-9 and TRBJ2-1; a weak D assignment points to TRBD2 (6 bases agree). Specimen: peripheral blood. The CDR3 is CASSLAFGGATAREQFF. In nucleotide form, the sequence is TGTGCCAGCAGCTTAGCCTTCGGCGGGGCGACGGCACGGGAGCAGTTCTTC.